These 21 T cell receptor beta chains originate from one sample sequenced in a study of blood T cell repertoires in COVID-19. Repertoires were generated with immunoSEQ multiplex PCR, while TCRdb's copy carries only in-frame clones and drops some. The sample carries about 89,000 clones, approximately 89% recorded once. The sequenced sample consisted of peripheral blood. Source of these receptors: a man in his sixties with acute or convalescent COVID-19.

The genes are TRBV5-1 and TRBJ1-6, with 7 bases that match TRBD1. CDR1 SGHRS and CDR2 YFSETQ come from the germline V gene. CDR3 length: 20 residues. Germline trimming cut 1 base from V and 4 bases from J; bases unmatched to any gene: 17. This CDR3 reads CASSLSPTKPTGQYNSPLHF. The DNA of the CDR3 is TGCGCCAGCAGCTTGTCCCCCACTAAGCCCACGGGACAGTATAATTCACCCCTCCACTTT.

This sequence joins TRBV6-2 or TRBV6-3 and TRBJ1-1; TRBD1 matches 9 bases. Germline V gives CDR1 MNHEY, CDR2 SVGEGT. Unmatched junction bases numbered 3, after V lost 5 bases and J lost 8 bases. The length of the CDR3 is 12 residues. The CDR3 sequence is CASSEGQGEAFF. CDR3 nucleotides: TGTGCCAGCAGTGAGGGACAGGGAGAAGCTTTCTTT.

This clone was found a few times. The rearrangement links TRBV7-7 to TRBJ2-7; 7 bases line up with TRBD2. With 5 bases clipped from V and 7 bases from J, the junction kept 17 bases outside the gene matches. From germline, CDR1 is SSHAT and CDR2 FNYEAQ (reference sequence). The CDR3 is made up of 16 amino acids. CDR3 nucleotide sequence: TGTGCCAGCAGCCCACGTAAGCGGGGCCCACCTCGGGAGCAGTACTTC. Protein: CASSPRKRGPPREQYF. The full variable domain, rest sourced from reference TRBV7-7 and TRBJ2-7, is GAGVSQSPRYKVTKRGQDVTLRCDPISSHATLYWYQQALGQGPEFLTYFNYEAQPDKSGLPSDRFSAERPEGSISTLTIQRTEQRDSAMYRCASSPRKRGPPREQYFGPGTRLTVT.

The CDR3 here is CASSAGGQGYEQYF. CDR3 sequence (DNA): TGTGCCAGCAGCGCCGGGGGACAGGGCTACGAGCAGTACTTC. The chain couples TRBV9 to TRBJ2-7, with 9 bases identical to TRBD1. V shed 3 bases and J 3 bases; nucleotides not matched to a gene: 4. CDR3 size: 14 residues. CDR1 SGDLS and CDR2 YYNGEE come from the germline V gene.

V gene TRBV5-4 combines with J gene TRBJ2-1, with 7 bases that match TRBD2. The junction had 8 bases not matched to a gene; V was cut back by 4 bases and J by 4 bases. This CDR3 has 15 residues. The germline gives CDR1 SGHNT, CDR2 YYREEE (reference sequence). The CDR3: CASSDGGSQYNEQFF. The CDR3 bases are TGTGCCAGCAGCGACGGGGGGTCCCAATACAATGAGCAGTTCTTC.

The CDR3 DNA reads as TGTGCCAGCAGCTTACAATGGGGCGCGGATGAAGCTTTCTTT. This translates into CASSLQWGADEAFF. The genes are TRBV7-8 and TRBJ1-1; the D gene is possibly TRBD1 (5 bases). In germline, CDR1 is SGHVS, CDR2 FQNEAQ. This CDR3 has 14 residues. Trimming pared 2 bases from V and 7 bases from J, leaving 14 bases between.

A note on this clone: The same CDR3 also results from other DNA sequences found in this sample. The chain has TRBV7-2 and TRBJ2-3, with a possible D match to TRBD2 (6 bases). Germline V CDR1 and CDR2: SGHTA, FQGNSA. V lost 3 bases, J lost 2 bases, and 9 bases lay in between. This CDR3 contains 14 residues. The CDR3 region has the DNA TGTGCCAGCAGCTTGGTAGCGGACACAGATACGCAGTATTTT. Translating gives CASSLVADTDTQYF.

This chain links TRBV4-1 with TRBJ2-2, with D possibly TRBD1 on 6 matching bases. This CDR3 has 16 amino acids. CDR1 MGHRA and CDR2 YSYEKL come from the germline V gene. The ends were cut back, 0 bases at V and 4 bases at J, with 12 bases in the middle. The CDR3 sequence: CASSQDRGRATGELFF. In nucleotides, the CDR3 is TGCGCCAGCAGCCAAGACAGGGGTAGAGCCACCGGGGAGCTGTTTTTT.

In its sample, this clone was seen a few times. V and J are TRBV7-2 and TRBJ1-2; possible D gene TRBD1, 5 bases. The CDR3 is 15 residues long. Trimming removed 5 bases at V and 5 bases at J, with 18 bases between. Germline V gene sequence: CDR1 SGHTA, CDR2 FQGNSA. CDR3 bases: TGTGCCAGCAGCCCAAATCCTGGGGCATTGTATGGCTACACCTTC. Its protein product is CASSPNPGALYGYTF.

The rearrangement links TRBV28 to TRBJ1-4; 8 bases match TRBD1. With 2 bases clipped from V and 7 bases from J, the junction kept 9 bases outside the gene matches. The CDR3 runs 16 residues. CDR1 and CDR2 (germline): MDHEN, SYDVKM. For the CDR3, the DNA is TGTGCCAGCAGTTTACCCCCGACAGGGGATAGTGAAAAACTGTTTTTT. As protein: CASSLPPTGDSEKLFF.

The chain carries TRBV9 and TRBJ2-7; 10 bases line up with TRBD2. Trimming removed 3 bases from V and 7 bases from J; junction bases left unmatched: 7. The V gene's germline CDR1 is SGDLS and CDR2 YYNGEE. The CDR3 runs to 14 residues. The CDR3 region is CASSESGGAEEQYF. CDR3 DNA: TGTGCCAGCAGCGAAAGCGGGGGGGCCGAAGAGCAGTACTTC.

V gene TRBV14 combines with J gene TRBJ1-3, with D possibly TRBD1 on 6 matching bases. Germline CDR1 SGHDN, CDR2 FVKESK. The CDR3 sequence is 16 residues long. Trimming removed 4 bases at V and 0 bases at J, with 13 bases between. The CDR3 bases are TGTGCCAGCAGCCGGGGGCCACCAAGCTCTGGAAACACCATATATTTT. It specifies CASSRGPPSSGNTIYF.

The J gene is TRBJ2-5, the V gene TRBV19, with a tentative D call TRBD2 (6 bases). Germline loops: CDR1 LNHDA, CDR2 SQIVND (reference sequence). V lost 3 bases to trimming and J lost 4 bases, with 12 bases between them. The CDR3 loop spans 14 amino acids. CDR3 bases: TGTGCCAGTAGTATTGCGGGGCAGCGAGAGACCCAGTACTTC. Translating gives CASSIAGQRETQYF.

The chain recombines TRBV9 with TRBJ1-5; D gene uncertain. This CDR3 spans 13 amino acids. V gave up 3 bases and J gave up 4 bases, with 8 bases separating them. Germline CDR1 is SGDLS and CDR2 is YYNGEE. The CDR3 here is CASSGGENQPQHF. The CDR3 bases are TGTGCCAGCAGCGGCGGGGAAAATCAGCCCCAGCATTTT. Full variable domain (remainder filled in from reference TRBV9 and TRBJ1-5): DSGVTQTPKHLITATGQRVTLRCSPRSGDLSVYWYQQSLDQGLQFLIQYYNGEERAKGNILERFSAQQFPDLHSELNLSSLELGDSALYFCASSGGENQPQHFGDGTRLSIL.

The chain links TRBV28 to TRBJ1-2; perhaps TRBD1 as D (5 bases). The CDR3 consists of 14 residues. Per the germline V gene, CDR1 is MDHEN and CDR2 is SYDVKM. Trimming took 4 bases from V and 6 from J, leaving 15 bases between them. For the CDR3, the DNA is TGTGCCAGCAGTTCCCCAGGGAAACGGCATGGCTACACCTTC. This sequence encodes CASSSPGKRHGYTF.

The rearrangement joins TRBV6-5 to TRBJ2-7; tentative D call: TRBD2 (5 bases). This CDR3 comprises 12 residues. V lost 8 bases and J lost 3, with 11 bases in between. CDR1 and CDR2 from the germline V gene are MNHEY and SVGAGI. CDR3 sequence: CASGSGIYEQYF. The CDR3 nucleotides read TGTGCCAGCGGGAGCGGTATCTACGAGCAGTACTTC.

This sequence joins TRBV6-6 and TRBJ2-1; D possibly corresponds to TRBD1 (6 bases). Trimming removed 7 bases from V and 7 bases from J, with 20 bases in between. Germline CDR1 reads MNHNY; CDR2 reads SVGAGI (reference sequence). CDR3 length: 15 residues. The CDR3 here is CASNRESFTMNEQFF. In DNA form, the CDR3 reads TGTGCCAGCAACAGGGAGTCCTTTACAATGAATGAGCAGTTCTTC.

This clone was detected once. The CDR3 here is CASSRATGRLDTQYF. Here the CDR3 DNA reads TGTGCCAGCAGCCGCGCGACAGGGAGGTTAGATACGCAGTATTTT. The V gene is TRBV14, the J gene TRBJ2-3; a weak D match, TRBD1 (7 bases). CDR1 is SGHDN and CDR2 is FVKESK in the germline V gene. The CDR3 consists of 15 residues. V was pared by 4 bases and J by 5 bases, with 16 bases between.

J is TRBJ2-1 and V is TRBV3-1 (or the pseudogene TRBV3-2); no firm D call. Trimming removed 0 bases at V and 0 bases at J, with 12 bases between. From germline, CDR1 is LGHDT and CDR2 YNNKEL (reference sequence). This CDR3 region has 17 residues. The CDR3: CASSQDGIRSSYNEQFF. In nucleotides, the CDR3 is TGTGCCAGCAGCCAAGATGGCATAAGGAGCTCCTACAATGAGCAGTTCTTC.

This clone was counted a few times. The V and J genes are TRBV18 and TRBJ1-1, with D perhaps matching TRBD1 (5 bases). The germline CDR1 and CDR2 sequences are KGHSH and LQKENI. The ends were cut back, 4 bases at V and 8 bases at J, with 11 bases in the middle. This CDR3 has 12 residues. CDR3 sequence (DNA): TGTGCCAGCTCACGTAGGGGTATAGAAGCTTTCTTT. It translates to CASSRRGIEAFF. Complete variable domain (other parts from reference TRBV18 and TRBJ1-1): NAGVMQNPRHLVRRRGQEARLRCSPMKGHSHVYWYRQLPEEGLKFMVYLQKENIIDESGMPKERFSAEFPKEGPSILRIQQVVRGDSAAYFCASSRRGIEAFFGQGTRLTVV.

The chain employs TRBV19 and TRBJ2-4, with a tentative D call TRBD2 (6 bases). CDR3 length equals 12 residues. Trimming left V 7 bases short and J 7 bases short, with 11 bases between. CDR1 is LNHDA and CDR2 is SQIVND in the germline V gene (reference sequence). CDR3 in DNA: TGTGCCAGTACGGGGGAGTGGAACATTCAGTACTTC. It yields the protein CASTGEWNIQYF.